This T cell receptor beta chain stems from a study of cytomegalovirus exposure and HLA in healthy donors (dated by TCRdb to between 2016 and 2019). For the wider study: An earlier analysis of around 600 of the donors reported 250 to 300 Gb of sequence data and 120 million or so unique TCR beta sequences from some 180 million T cells. Rather than drawing on any new phenotypic data, the later analysis identified candidate immune exposures from TCR beta sequences and the way those sequences occurred across donors. In a later analysis, previously published TCR beta repertoires from fewer than 750 donors were re-analyzed and high-resolution HLA genotyping was added so that TCR occurrence patterns could be studied. The study aimed to test whether signatures of past pathogen exposure could be identified by cataloging public T cell receptors. A later genetic analysis used genome-wide SNP genotypes for about 60% of the roughly 700 donors, treating that subset as a discovery cohort. Among the approximately 400 genotyped donors, 81% belonged to the genetic ancestry cluster associated with self-reported Caucasian donors. Donor age, sex, ethnicity and CMV serostatus were compiled together with the repertoire data. Several DR-DQ haplotypes were treated as single units for association and clustering because of strong linkage in the cohort. In an earlier analysis of 587 of the donors, high-throughput TCR beta sequencing was used to judge whether each TCR beta V gene segment behaved as functional or pseudogenic. HLA typing covered class I and class II loci at four-digit resolution. In addition to the first cohort of roughly 700 subjects, a separate validation cohort of over 90 different subjects was used. Roughly 320 gigabases of sequencing data and roughly 80 million unique TCR sequences made up an early release that covered about 640 HLA-typed donors. The number of typed donors differed by locus: roughly 620-630 for A, B, C, DRB1 and DQB1; 522 for DQA1; over 600 for DPA1; and about 470 for DPB1. All discovery cohort repertoires had been generated on a single sequencing platform. The T cell repertoires of under 700 subjects were profiled by immunosequencing and related to cytomegalovirus serostatus. Across some 400 genotyped donors of the cohort, an average of about 240,000 unique TCR beta nucleotide sequences per donor were sequenced, and 15% to 20% of those sequences were non-productive. High-throughput TCR immunosequencing, statistical association of individual TCRs with disease status, and machine learning were combined to predict cytomegalovirus infection status. General conclusions and limits of the study: Several of the top co-occurrence clusters appeared to be linked to parvovirus B19, influenza, CMV and Epstein-Barr virus, according to a later analysis. The sequencing pipeline was judged likely to have produced a cluster of highly shared sequence variants as a technical artifact. Because HLA typing was unavailable for some donors at each locus, only the typed subset was used in association tests. Only TCR beta chains were sequenced in this cohort, and the absence of alpha or paired-chain data limited detectable features. When HLA alleles, especially DR and DQ, strongly co-occurred, attributing TCR associations to individual alleles was difficult. While some public TCRs were present in many individuals, most TCR sequences turned up only very rarely across donors. Roughly 15 rarely observed V segments, including chromosome 9 orphons, were excluded from the earlier analysis of some 590 of the donors because counts were too low. It was suggested by the authors that the approach could potentially be generalized to other disease states and immunological phenotypes. A later analysis associated around 16,000 TCR beta sequences with specific HLA alleles at a false discovery rate of 0.05. A further reported finding was that TCR beta sequences accurately predicted the HLA-A and HLA-B alleles for most subjects in the first cohort. A few of the identified cytomegalovirus-associated TCR beta chains were confirmed in vitro to be specific for cytomegalovirus antigens. In an earlier analysis of 587 of the donors, most TCR beta V segments appeared in productive rearrangements about 87% or about 30% of the time, broadly matching IMGT annotations. The classifier was reported to diagnose cytomegalovirus status with high specificity and sensitivity in both the original cohort and the validation cohort. Some IMGT-functional V segments, including TRBV6-2 and TRBV6-3, could not be told apart with the 87-base-pair reads, so those segments were excluded. A later analysis found that TCR association rates varied across HLA loci, with DRB1 alleles showing the most associated TCRs and HLA-C alleles the fewest. In a later genetic analysis, fewer N-insertions in productive TCRs were reported among donors in an Asian-associated ancestry cluster than the 666-donor mean. The study listed approximately 150 TCR beta chains as associated with cytomegalovirus. For the cohort, immune exposure information was limited to CMV serostatus. Linkage disequilibrium might explain the correlated functional status among segregating V segments, but an unknown experimental factor could not be excluded. A later genetic analysis associated a missense DCLRE1C variant with V-gene and J-gene trimming of TCR beta chains, and an independent cohort replicated the association. Compared with equally common non-associated chains, HLA-associated TCR beta chains in a later analysis were more clonally expanded and had lower generation probabilities. In a later analysis, most CMV-associated TCR beta chains were found to appear HLA-restricted, with HLA associations seemingly driven largely by CMV exposure. The presence/absence analyses assumed that sequencing depth was roughly uniform across donors, and that assumption may not be true.

The cohort was made up of about 670 healthy bone marrow donors. At the time of sampling, all cohort members were nominally healthy, though unrecorded immune exposures were likely present. The donor tested CMV seronegative, placing the donor among the approximately 360 seronegative members of the cohort. A peripheral blood sample was provided by each donor, and peripheral blood mononuclear cells were used for TCR beta sequencing. Genomic DNA extraction from the blood cell samples was performed with the Qiagen DNeasy Blood Extraction Kit. Details on this clone: What antigen it recognizes has not been identified. No base qualities exist here, and no much larger clone lies one base off it.

V is clipped by 3 bases and J by 5 bases, and the sequence between their germline boundaries is 8 bases long. Reading from cysteine to phenylalanine, the CDR3 counts 13 amino acids. The entry retains the CDR3 DNA only, 39 bases that are in frame from base 1. The germline V gene specifies SGHTA as CDR1 and FQGTGA as CDR2. Library generation was performed with the immunoSEQ multiplex PCR assay. A mixture of 60 forward primers for TCR Vbeta segments and 13 reverse primers for TCR Jbeta segments was used in the multiplex PCR. The CDR3 region of rearranged TCR beta genes was amplified from genomic DNA by a multiplex PCR assay. Amplified TCR beta libraries were sequenced as 87-base-pair reads on the Illumina HiSeq System. From the authors' description of their analysis: Across the 670 or so repertoires, a later analysis counted approximately 75 million unique TCR beta chains, around 10 million of which were shared by at least two donors. A nearest-neighbor algorithm error-corrected the raw reads and collapsed the reads into unique sequences, merging closely related sequences to remove PCR and sequencing errors. CDR3 sequences were aligned to IMGT reference sequences to assign V, D and J gene segments. For a sequence to be retained, at least a six-nucleotide match to both a V gene segment and a J gene segment was required. Rearrangements were classified as productive when the CDR3 lacked stop codons and remained in frame with V and J, and all other rearrangements were classified as non-productive. CDR3 was defined by IMGT convention, running from the second conserved V-encoded cysteine to the conserved J-encoded phenylalanine. Sequences without an unambiguous match to a single V gene segment were excluded from the earlier analysis of about 600 of the donors. An earlier analysis of a few hundred of the donors called V segments functional above 56.7% productive rearrangements and segregating when the between-donor standard deviation exceeded 5%. A statistical classification framework was developed to diagnose cytomegalovirus status using the catalog of TCR beta chain sequences. In a later analysis, TCR nucleotide sequences were compared against IMGT/GENE-DB human TR gene sequences so that V and J genes could be assigned. The TCRdist pipeline was used in a later analysis to assign CDR3 sequences and most-parsimonious VDJ recombination scenarios. In a later analysis, every TCR beta chain was defined by the combination of its CDR3 amino acid sequence and its V-gene family, and reads without a unique V-gene family were dropped. In a later analysis, approximately 640 highly shared, low-generation-probability nucleotide sequences were removed to address suspected cross-contamination and a sequencing artifact. In a later analysis, a clonal expansion index for each public chain was calculated from normalized within-repertoire ranks of inferred template counts. Generation probabilities in a later analysis came from a VDJ recombination model fitted to out-of-frame rearrangements, and those results were checked against IGoR. In a later analysis, TCR-TCR, TCR-HLA and TCR-CMV co-occurrence was scored with hypergeometric tests, and a repertoire-size bias correction was applied to TCR pairs. False discovery rates were estimated in a later analysis by permuting HLA or CMV assignments 20 times. A later analysis grouped co-occurring TCRs with DBSCAN, adding TCRdist sequence similarity when clustering within HLA-allele-positive subsets. Repertoires with fewer than 30,000 or more than 120,000 public chains were left out of co-occurrence clustering, as were about five repertoires with anomalous nucleotide sharing. TCRdb re-hosts the immuneACCESS table, in-frame sequences only. Its copies lack some clones; in the studies checked, an unresolved V gene accounts for under half of them, and the cause for the rest is not known. V, J and clone size are taken as reported in that table, and D and trimming were inferred from the DNA itself. The sample table contains roughly 180,000 clones; only one count was recorded for 75% to 85% of them. The ten largest clonotypes hold 1.5% to 2% of the sample.

Sequencing was done on a sample of PBMCs. The rearrangement combines TRBV7-3 with TRBJ2-1, with the D segment identity uncertain. This clonotype was obtained from a man aged 18-30 years in good health and CMV-seronegative. The sequence in DNA is TGTGCCAGCAGCTTGCGGTTCGACAATGAGCAGTTCTTC. Its translation reads: CASSLRFDNEQFF.